The 32 T cell receptor beta chains below were found in one sample sequenced in a study of T cells in Graves' hyperthyroidism and ophthalmopathy (dated by TCRdb to the late 2010s). The library came from multiplex PCR. The run used an Illumina HiSeq 2000. Amplification of TCR beta CDR3 regions was carried out from RNA transcripts. A first-round RT-PCR of the TCR CDR3 used the HTBI primer set with the Qiagen OneStep RT-PCR kit. TCRdb itself trimmed the public reads at Q25 with fastp, ran MiXCR and retained productive beta chains. CDR3 protein sequences are deduplicated, and each keeps its most common genes and DNA. In all, the sample holds 350,000 to 450,000 distinct CDR3 sequences, and 17% of those were seen once. The ten largest clones take up approximately 30% of the sample. Sequencing used blood. The receptor source for this set is a woman aged 30 to 39 with Graves' hyperthyroidism that later progressed to Graves' ophthalmopathy.

In its sample, this clonotype was seen a few times. V is TRBV19 and J is TRBJ2-1; possibly TRBD2 for D (6 bases). Germline CDR1 is LNHDA and CDR2 is SQIVND (reference sequence). V was cut by 1 base and J by 7 bases, with 20 bases left in between. CDR3 length: 17 residues. CDR3 coding DNA: TGTGCCAGTAGTATAGGCGGGGTGGTGTACCCTGGGAATGAGCAGTTCTTC. It encodes CASSIGGVVYPGNEQFF.

The chain is built from TRBV7-2 and TRBJ2-1, with 12 bases lining up with TRBD2. Germline CDR1 and CDR2: SGHTA and FQGNSA. After removal of 5 bases from V and 6 bases from J, the junction contained 8 bases not matched to a gene. CDR3 length equals 16 residues. CDR3 sequence reads: CASSPRATSGSNEQFF. CDR3 bases: TGTGCCAGCAGCCCCCGGGCGACTAGCGGGAGCAATGAGCAGTTCTTC.

This clonotype was observed at least ten times. This chain links TRBV27 with TRBJ2-3; D is perhaps TRBD2 (5 bases). Looked up from germline, CDR1 is MNHEY and CDR2 is SMNVEV (reference sequence). CDR3 length: 17 residues. With 0 bases removed from V and 2 bases from J, the gap between germline ends came to 15 bases. The CDR3: CASSLSSSGIYTDTQYF. CDR3 nucleotide sequence: TGTGCCAGCAGTTTATCTTCGTCCGGGATTTACACAGATACGCAGTATTTT.

This chain's CDR3 is CATSDLGGDETQYF. The DNA for the CDR3 is TGTGCCACCAGTGATTTGGGAGGGGACGAGACCCAGTACTTC. The chain links TRBV24-1 to TRBJ2-5, with D maybe TRBD2 (6 bases). Germline V CDR1 and CDR2: KGHDR, SFDVKD. Trimming removed 0 bases at V and 5 bases at J, with 9 bases between. The CDR3 consists of 14 residues.

This clonotype was seen a handful of times. This chain links TRBV7-2 with TRBJ2-5; D may correspond to TRBD1 or TRBD2 (7 bases each). There are 16 residues in the CDR3. Trimming took 5 bases from V and 5 from J, leaving 21 bases between them. Germline V gene sequence: CDR1 SGHTA, CDR2 FQGNSA. CDR3 residues: CASSPGRTGRFETQYF. The CDR3 region has the DNA TGTGCCAGCAGCCCCGGGAGGACAGGCCGGTTTGAGACCCAGTACTTC.

As for this clonotype: This may be a read error, as it is one base from a much larger clone. V and J are TRBV2 and TRBJ1-5; possible D gene TRBD1, 5 bases. Germline V CDR1 and CDR2: SNHLY, FYNNEI. The CDR3 covers 15 residues. V was cut by 1 base and J by 3 bases, with 10 bases left in between. The CDR3 coding sequence is TGTGCCAGCAGTGAAGGGGCCAGGGTCAATCAGCCCCAGCATTTT. This encodes CASSEGARVNQPQHF.

The table lists this clonotype with many counts. The V gene is TRBV24-1, the J gene TRBJ1-2; 7 nucleotides align to TRBD1. V lost 4 bases to trimming and J lost 0 bases; unmatched junction nucleotides: 4. The germline V gene has CDR1 KGHDR and CDR2 SFDVKD. The CDR3 is 15 amino acids. The CDR3 loop is CATSDKGQSNYGYTF. The CDR3, as DNA: TGTGCCACCAGTGACAAGGGACAGTCTAACTATGGCTACACCTTC.

The table lists this clonotype with many counts. Written as DNA, the CDR3 is TGCGCCAGCCAACAAGGACAGGGGGCCCCCTACGAGCAGTACTTC. Translation: CASQQGQGAPYEQYF. V and J are TRBV5-1 and TRBJ2-7, with 11 bases matching TRBD1. The CDR3 loop spans 15 amino acids. The trim removed 7 bases at V and 2 bases at J, leaving 8 bases unmatched. Germline CDR1 is SGHRS and CDR2 is YFSETQ. Full variable domain (rest looked up from reference TRBV5-1 and TRBJ2-7): KAGVTQTPRYLIKTRGQQVTLSCSPISGHRSVSWYQQTPGQGLQFLFEYFSETQRNKGNFPGRFSGRQFSNSRSEMNVSTLELGDSALYLCASQQGQGAPYEQYFGPGTRLTVT.

This clonotype showed up just a few times. The rearrangement uses TRBV5-4 and TRBJ1-3, with 7 bases matching TRBD1. The CDR3 spans 16 residues. Per germline, CDR1 SGHNT and CDR2 YYREEE (reference sequence). V gave up 4 bases and J gave up 1 base; unmatched junction bases: 8. Here the CDR3 DNA reads TGTGCCAGCAGCGAGCGACAGGGAGGGTCTGGAAACACCATATATTTT. This sequence encodes CASSERQGGSGNTIYF.

V is TRBV18 and J is TRBJ2-3, with TRBD1 matching over 8 bases. The germline V gene has CDR1 KGHSH and CDR2 LQKENI. V shed 2 bases and J 11 bases; nucleotides not matched to a gene: 3. This CDR3 contains 12 residues. In DNA, the CDR3 is TGTGCCAGCTCACCATCGGGGACAGGGCAGTATTTT. It yields the protein CASSPSGTGQYF.

This clonotype has at least ten counts. This chain links TRBV15 with TRBJ2-3; unclear D gene. There are 12 residues in the CDR3. The germline gives CDR1 LNHNV, CDR2 YYDKDF (reference sequence). V lost 0 bases and J 4 bases, leaving 2 bases between the germline ends. The CDR3 protein is CATSRDSDTQYF. In DNA form, the CDR3 reads TGTGCCACCAGCAGAGATTCAGATACGCAGTATTTT.

The chain uses TRBV28 and TRBJ1-2; TRBD1 aligns across 8 bases. There are 15 residues in the CDR3. Germline CDR1 reads MDHEN; CDR2 reads SYDVKM. With 5 bases clipped from V and 3 bases from J, the junction kept 8 bases outside the gene matches. The CDR3 protein is CASSGPQGVDYGYTF. The CDR3 DNA is TGTGCCAGCAGTGGACCACAGGGGGTGGACTATGGCTACACCTTC.

This clonotype was seen at least ten times. The V call is TRBV28, the J call TRBJ1-5, with no clear D. CDR3 length: 17 amino acids. Trimming pared 3 bases from V and 2 bases from J, leaving 17 bases between. The V gene's germline CDR1 is MDHEN and CDR2 SYDVKM. The CDR3 reads CASSLGGFVEGNQPQHF. The CDR3 DNA follows: TGTGCCAGCAGTTTGGGCGGGTTTGTGGAGGGCAATCAGCCCCAGCATTTT.

In its sample, this clonotype was seen a few times. This chain joins TRBV19 and TRBJ2-2; 7 bases are shared with TRBD1. Trimming cost V 4 bases and J 1 base; bases outside gene matches: 3. The germline gives CDR1 LNHDA, CDR2 SQIVND (reference sequence). The CDR3 sequence is 15 residues long. The CDR3 here is CASSTRGKNTGELFF. The CDR3 DNA reads TGTGCCAGTAGTACCAGGGGGAAGAACACCGGGGAGCTGTTTTTT.

The table lists this clonotype with many counts. The J gene is TRBJ2-1, the V gene TRBV3-1; D possibly corresponds to TRBD2 (5 bases). Trimming removed 4 bases from V and 0 bases from J, with 16 bases in between. Germline-derived CDR1 and CDR2 are LGHDT and YNNKEL (reference sequence). This CDR3 spans 17 amino acids. The CDR3 DNA reads as TGTGCCAGCAGCCCACAAGGAGGCGGAAGCTCCTACAATGAGCAGTTCTTC. Its translation: CASSPQGGGSSYNEQFF.

This chain joins TRBV30 and TRBJ2-1, with 9 bases fitting TRBD2. Germline CDR1 GTSNPN, CDR2 SVGIG (reference sequence). The CDR3 sequence is 12 residues long. The CDR3 sequence is CSLAGQLNEQFF. CDR3 nucleotides: TGTTCCCTAGCGGGGCAGCTCAATGAGCAGTTCTTC.

In this sample, this clonotype turned up many times. The chain carries TRBV12-3 or TRBV12-4 and TRBJ1-1; the D is unclear. The CDR3 sequence is 11 residues long. Trimming took 4 bases from V and 7 from J, leaving 7 bases between them. The CDR3: CASSSQLEAFF. Here the CDR3 DNA reads TGTGCCAGCAGTTCCCAGCTTGAAGCTTTCTTT.

V and J are TRBV9 and TRBJ1-1; 10 bases fit TRBD1. CDR3 length: 19 amino acids. The germline CDR1 and CDR2 sequences are SGDLS and YYNGEE. The J segment lost 4 bases and the V segment lost 0 bases, leaving 15 bases of the junction unmatched. The CDR3 spells CASSVEPRQGARGGTEAFF. The CDR3 DNA follows: TGTGCCAGCAGCGTAGAACCAAGACAGGGGGCACGAGGGGGCACTGAAGCTTTCTTT. Drawing the rest from reference TRBV9 and TRBJ1-1, the complete variable domain is DSGVTQTPKHLITATGQRVTLRCSPRSGDLSVYWYQQSLDQGLQFLIQYYNGEERAKGNILERFSAQQFPDLHSELNLSSLELGDSALYFCASSVEPRQGARGGTEAFFGQGTRLTVV.

This sequence joins TRBV28 and TRBJ2-7, with TRBD2 matching over 11 bases. The J segment lost 0 bases and the V segment lost 6 bases, leaving 7 bases of the junction unmatched. The CDR3 loop spans 16 amino acids. CDR1 MDHEN and CDR2 SYDVKM come from the germline V gene. The CDR3 here is CASSDAGTSGSYEQYF. The CDR3 DNA reads TGTGCCAGCAGCGACGCCGGGACTAGCGGCTCCTACGAGCAGTACTTC. The variable domain in full, with the rest retrieved from reference TRBV28 and TRBJ2-7, is DVKVTQSSRYLVKRTGEKVFLECVQDMDHENMFWYRQDPGLGLRLIYFSYDVKMKEKGDIPEGYSVSREKKERFSLILESASTNQTSMYLCASSDAGTSGSYEQYFGPGTRLTVT.

The table lists this clonotype with many counts. The J gene is TRBJ2-7, the V gene TRBV7-2, with 10 bases lining up with TRBD2. CDR1 is SGHTA and CDR2 is FQGNSA in the germline V gene. The V and J ends lost 1 base and 3 bases, in that order; junction bases with no gene match: 6. This CDR3 comprises 16 residues. The CDR3 here is CASSLGTSGLIYEQYF. DNA for the CDR3: TGTGCCAGCAGCTTAGGGACTAGCGGTTTAATCTACGAGCAGTACTTC.

This clonotype has a count of ten or more. The chain uses TRBV28 and TRBJ2-5; weak D call: TRBD2 (6 bases). CDR3 size: 15 residues. Trimming shortened V by 3 bases and J by 0 bases, and 11 bases separated the two germline ends. The germline gives CDR1 MDHEN, CDR2 SYDVKM. The CDR3 loop reads CASSFWGLHQETQYF. DNA of the CDR3: TGTGCCAGCAGTTTTTGGGGACTCCACCAAGAGACCCAGTACTTC.

V and J are TRBV15 and TRBJ2-1; possibly TRBD2 for D (5 bases). Germline assignment: CDR1 LNHNV and CDR2 YYDKDF (reference sequence). The CDR3 has 15 amino acids. Trimming pared 3 bases from V and 6 bases from J, leaving 15 bases between. CDR3 in amino acids: CATSSDSEGFNEQFF. The CDR3, as DNA: TGTGCCACCAGCAGCGATTCTGAGGGTTTCAATGAGCAGTTCTTC.

This clonotype showed up many times. The chain recombines TRBV11-2 with TRBJ2-2, with a weak D call TRBD1 (7 bases). The CDR3 consists of 15 residues. Germline CDR1 SGHAT, CDR2 FQNNGV. With 0 bases removed from V and 7 bases from J, the gap between germline ends came to 12 bases. CDR3 DNA: TGTGCCAGCAGCTTAGATCCAGGGGGGAGCGGGGAGCTGTTTTTT. This codes for CASSLDPGGSGELFF.

This clonotype was counted between two and nine times. The V and J genes are TRBV10-1 and TRBJ2-5; the D gene is possibly TRBD1 (5 bases). The V end was cut by 3 bases, the J end by 5 bases, with 13 bases between. This CDR3 is built from 14 residues. Germline V gives CDR1 WNHNN, CDR2 SYGVQD (reference sequence). The CDR3: CASSENQDTETQYF. The CDR3, as DNA: TGCGCCAGCAGTGAAAATCAGGACACGGAGACCCAGTACTTC.

This rearrangement joins TRBV9 to TRBJ1-1; possibly TRBD1 for D (6 bases). Germline V gene sequence: CDR1 SGDLS, CDR2 YYNGEE. The CDR3 is made up of 16 amino acids. V shed 3 bases and J shed 0 bases, with 15 bases lying between them. The CDR3 sequence: CASSDRPDRLNTEAFF. CDR3 DNA: TGTGCCAGCAGCGACCGACCCGACAGGCTGAACACTGAAGCTTTCTTT.

This chain joins TRBV12-3 or TRBV12-4 and TRBJ1-3; a weak D match, TRBD1 (6 bases). The CDR3 has 15 amino acids. V was clipped by 7 bases and J by 0 bases, with 13 bases between them. The CDR3 region is CASNPQGSSGNTIYF. In DNA, the CDR3 is TGTGCCAGCAACCCACAGGGAAGCTCTGGAAACACCATATATTTT.

This clonotype was counted many times. The chain employs TRBV7-8 and TRBJ2-1, with TRBD1 identical over 10 bases. The CDR3 loop spans 16 amino acids. Looked up from germline, CDR1 is SGHVS and CDR2 is FQNEAQ. V was pared by 1 base and J by 5 bases, with 5 bases of the junction left unmatched. CDR3: CASSLDLGTGDNEQFF. Here the CDR3 DNA reads TGTGCCAGCAGCTTAGACCTCGGGACAGGGGACAATGAGCAGTTCTTC. Looking up the rest from reference TRBV7-8 and TRBJ2-1 gives the full variable domain: GAGVSQSPRYKVAKRGQDVALRCDPISGHVSLFWYQQALGQGPEFLTYFQNEAQLDKSGLPSDRFFAERPEGSVSTLKIQRTQQEDSAVYLCASSLDLGTGDNEQFFGPGTRLTVL.

This clonotype was observed a handful of times. This chain joins TRBV28 and TRBJ1-1; D not certain. This CDR3 is 15 amino acids long. CDR1 MDHEN and CDR2 SYDVKM come from the germline V gene. V lost 5 bases, J lost 7 bases, and 20 bases lay in between. The CDR3 DNA is TGTGCCAGCAGTCCAAAATTTAAGTCCCTGATTGAAGCTTTCTTT. It yields the protein CASSPKFKSLIEAFF. The full variable domain, its missing parts supplied by reference TRBV28 and TRBJ1-1, is DVKVTQSSRYLVKRTGEKVFLECVQDMDHENMFWYRQDPGLGLRLIYFSYDVKMKEKGDIPEGYSVSREKKERFSLILESASTNQTSMYLCASSPKFKSLIEAFFGQGTRLTVV.

This clonotype was detected many times. The CDR3 DNA follows: TGTGCCAGCAGTCCACCCGACAGGGGTGGGGGTGTTGGCTACACCTTC. It translates to CASSPPDRGGGVGYTF. The chain combines TRBV12-3 or TRBV12-4 with TRBJ1-2, with TRBD1 matching 8 bases. V shed 5 bases and J 7 bases; nucleotides not matched to a gene: 15. The CDR3 has 16 residues.

As to this clonotype: This may be a read error: a much more frequent sequence differs by one nucleotide. The V gene is TRBV6-5, the J gene TRBJ2-5; D uncertain. The CDR3 contains 15 residues. CDR1 is MNHEY, CDR2 SVGAGI, per germline. For the CDR3, the DNA is TGTGCCGGCAGTTACGGCCTGAACTCATGGGAGACCCAGTACTTC. It is translated as CAGSYGLNSWETQYF.

This clonotype came up many times. This sequence joins TRBV7-2 and TRBJ2-5; D gene unclear. Trimming pared 5 bases from V and 3 bases from J, leaving 10 bases between. Germline loops: CDR1 SGHTA, CDR2 FQGNSA. The length of the CDR3 is 13 residues. The DNA for the CDR3 is TGTGCCAGCAGCGGATACTTGGAAGAGACCCAGTACTTC. This translates into CASSGYLEETQYF.

V is TRBV11-2 and J is TRBJ2-7, with 7 positions matching TRBD1. Germline assignment: CDR1 SGHAT and CDR2 FQNNGV. Unmatched junction bases numbered 5, after V lost 0 bases and J lost 3 bases. This CDR3 region has 15 residues. This chain's CDR3 is CASSLEYGTDYEQYF. CDR3 DNA sequence: TGTGCCAGCAGCTTAGAGTATGGGACAGACTACGAGCAGTACTTC.